Listed below are T cell receptor beta chains from one sample, sequenced in a study of cytomegalovirus exposure and HLA in healthy donors. The assay was immunoSEQ multiplex PCR, and TCRdb's table has in-frame clones only and misses some. This sample has about 130,000 clones; 70% to 85% occur once, and the top ten carry less than 35%. Sequencing was done on a sample of PBMCs. These receptors originate from a man aged 25 to 40 in good health and CMV-seropositive. Each CDR3 is given without its conserved first and last residue. Each record gives: V gene, clone size, D gene, CDR3 protein. D genes are given only for firm matches. Part of the rows lack a size; the others show once, few, many or a class for expanded clones.

TRBV2	NA	TRBD1	ASSPPGQAGGELF
TRBV6-5	NA	NA	ASSYSQVTEQF
TRBV7-8	NA	NA	ASSLAGGQGSYEQY
TRBV21-1	NA	NA	ASSKKRGQGKGSGANVLT
TRBV5-1	NA	NA	ASSFSLAVQETQY
TRBV7-8	NA	NA	ASSSYALAVSSYEQY
TRBV7-2	NA	TRBD1	ASSSNRGVQH
TRBV2	NA	NA	ASRGQYNYGYT
TRBV7-9	NA	TRBD1	ASSFSGGNTEAF
TRBV11-2	once	TRBD1	ASSRDRNDQPQH
TRBV4-1	NA	TRBD1	ASSPPRGGGDPFNYGYT
TRBV10-3	NA	TRBD1	AISVRQGYTEAF
TRBV5-1	NA	NA	ASSHLLGAISTDTQY
TRBV7-3	NA	NA	ASSSKGSGVDEQF
TRBV18	NA	TRBD1	ASSLTGGEMNTEAF
TRBV28	once	NA	ASSSPVSQLYEQY
TRBV5-1	NA	TRBD1	ASSLGQGAGNEQF
TRBV10-3	NA	NA	AISGGALADTQY
TRBV4-1	NA	TRBD1	ASKRTGGLRDEQY
TRBV27	NA	TRBD1	ASSLYQGASEQF
TRBV5-8	NA	TRBD2	ASRSSGSVGEQF
TRBV9	few	TRBD1	ASSASGGTNEKLF
TRBV5-5	NA	TRBD1	ASSLVGTAPGRLSSYEQY
TRBV6-4	NA	NA	ASSDSRWCPIYEQY
TRBV7-9	NA	NA	ASSLPHGVGRWGDGYT
TRBV10-3	NA	TRBD1	AIRGTAVLNTEAF
TRBV2	NA	TRBD2	ASEFGTSPYEQY
TRBV7-6	NA	NA	ASSLKGSSYEQY
TRBV2	few	TRBD1	ASSRDRGGDQPQH
TRBV19	NA	NA	ASSTGGSYNEQF
TRBV5-5	once	NA	ASSLDGSNQPQH
TRBV4-1	NA	NA	ASSQDRTLLTDTQY
TRBV30	NA	TRBD2	AWSLSGRGNEQF
TRBV27	NA	TRBD1	ASSLSSRTGVGSGANVLT
TRBV6-5	NA	NA	ASSPSSGANVLT
TRBV15	once	NA	ATSRGPTGSSNQPQH
TRBV7-9	NA	NA	ASSLGVTATNEKLF
TRBV4-2	once	TRBD2	ASSLPGTSGTPGF
TRBV6-6	NA	NA	ASSYRERGVEQF
TRBV7-3	once	NA	ASSHGSDTQY
TRBV4-1	NA	TRBD2	ASSQTRGDSAYEQY